This TCR beta chain was sequenced in a study of cytomegalovirus exposure and HLA in healthy donors. Findings and caveats of the study: It was taken for granted in presence/absence analyses that sequencing depth across donors was roughly uniform. Previous analysis showed most TCR beta V segments were productive about 87% or about 30% of the time. The study had only CMV serostatus as immune exposure information.

Regarding this clone: The target antigen is unknown.

60 Vbeta and 13 Jbeta primers were used in PCR. The protocol was immunoSEQ multiplex PCR, while the TCRdb copy is restricted to in-frame clones and leaves out a portion. The sample lists some 170,000 clones, about 80% occurring once. The TCR originated in a girl under 18 in good health and CMV-seropositive. Sample: PBMCs.

As DNA, the CDR3 is TGCAGCGTTGATGGGCTCATCCGTGGGACAGATACGCAGTATTTT. It encodes CSVDGLIRGTDTQYF. This sequence joins TRBV29-1 and TRBJ2-3, with D uncertain. The CDR3 is 15 amino acids. V was pared by 3 bases and J by 3 bases, with 16 bases between. From germline, CDR1 is SQVTM and CDR2 ANQGSEA.